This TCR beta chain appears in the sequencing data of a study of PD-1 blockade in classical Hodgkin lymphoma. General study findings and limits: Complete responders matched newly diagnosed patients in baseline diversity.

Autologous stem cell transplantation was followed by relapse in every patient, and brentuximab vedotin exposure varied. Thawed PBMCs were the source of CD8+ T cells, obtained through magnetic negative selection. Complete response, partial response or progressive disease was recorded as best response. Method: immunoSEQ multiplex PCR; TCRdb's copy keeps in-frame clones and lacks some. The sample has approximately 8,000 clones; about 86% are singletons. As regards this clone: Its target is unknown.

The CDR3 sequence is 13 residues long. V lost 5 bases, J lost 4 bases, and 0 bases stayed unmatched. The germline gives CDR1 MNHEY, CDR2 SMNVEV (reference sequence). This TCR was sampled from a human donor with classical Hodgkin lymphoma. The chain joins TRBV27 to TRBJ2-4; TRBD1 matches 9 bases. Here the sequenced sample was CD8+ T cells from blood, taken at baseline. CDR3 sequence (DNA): TGTGCCAGCAGTGGGACAGGGAAAAACATTCAGTACTTC. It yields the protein CASSGTGKNIQYF.